One sample yielded the 13 T cell receptor beta chains listed below, sequenced in a study of control samples from healthy donors and cancer patients. Profiled with immunoSEQ multiplex PCR; TCRdb holds only in-frame clones, not every one. The profile shows 65,000 to 100,000 clones, 75% to 95% of them singletons. The sample was blood. All receptors come from a man between 50 and 59 years old in good health.

The CDR3 loop reads CASSLPDGGYTF. In nucleotides, the CDR3 is TGCGCCAGCAGCTTGCCTGACGGTGGCTACACCTTC. The rearrangement links TRBV5-1 to TRBJ1-2; D is unclear. Trimming took 1 base from V and 7 from J, leaving 8 bases between them. This CDR3 comprises 12 residues. Looked up from germline, CDR1 is SGHRS and CDR2 is YFSETQ.

The genes are TRBV11-2 and TRBJ2-5, with D possibly TRBD2 on 5 matching bases. Trimming removed 5 bases from V and 5 bases from J, with 18 bases in between. Germline V lookup: CDR1 SGHAT, CDR2 FQNNGV. The CDR3 covers 15 residues. The CDR3 nucleotides are TGTGCCAGCAGCCCAGAGGACTCCACTTGGGAGACCCAGTACTTC. It specifies CASSPEDSTWETQYF.

The chain links TRBV2 to TRBJ2-7; D possibly uses TRBD1 or TRBD2 (5 bases each). V was clipped by 8 bases and J by 0 bases, with 11 bases between them. The germline V gene encodes CDR1 SNHLY and CDR2 FYNNEI. CDR3 length: 13 residues. This CDR3 reads CASGGFGSYEQYF. Written as DNA, the CDR3 is TGTGCCAGCGGGGGTTTTGGCTCCTACGAGCAGTACTTC.

V and J are TRBV11-2 and TRBJ1-2; the D is unclear. Germline CDR1 reads SGHAT; CDR2 reads FQNNGV. There are 14 residues in the CDR3. Between the trimmed V and J ends, which lost 5 bases and 3 bases, there was a span of 13 bases. The CDR3 protein is CASSQVGGDYGYTF. The CDR3 DNA is TGTGCCAGCAGCCAAGTAGGCGGAGACTATGGCTACACCTTC.

The chain couples TRBV5-4 to TRBJ2-7; tentatively, D is TRBD1 or TRBD2 (5 bases each). CDR1 and CDR2 from the germline V gene are SGHNT and YYREEE (reference sequence). The CDR3 is 15 residues long. Trimming left V 2 bases short and J 1 base short, with 13 bases between. CDR3 DNA: TGTGCCAGCAGCTTCCGGGACGGTGATTCCTACGAGCAGTACTTC. Amino acids: CASSFRDGDSYEQYF.

The rearrangement uses TRBV6-5 and TRBJ2-2; D is undetermined. The CDR3 totals 15 residues. Per the germline V gene, CDR1 is MNHEY and CDR2 is SVGAGI. Trimming took 6 bases from V and 0 from J, leaving 11 bases between them. The CDR3 protein is CASSLLQTNTGELFF. The CDR3 bases are TGTGCCAGCAGCCTTCTACAAACGAACACCGGGGAGCTGTTTTTT.

The chain recombines TRBV6-1 with TRBJ2-1; 10 bases are shared with TRBD2. The CDR3 consists of 17 residues. V was clipped by 4 bases and J by 1 base; unmatched bases: 7. The germline CDR1 and CDR2 sequences are MNHNS and SASEGT. The DNA for the CDR3 is TGTGCCAGCAGTGGACCTTCTAGCGGGGGATCCTACAATGAGCAGTTCTTC. Amino acid sequence: CASSGPSSGGSYNEQFF.

V usage is TRBV6-6 and J usage is TRBJ1-2, with D perhaps TRBD1 (6 bases). Germline loops: CDR1 MNHNY, CDR2 SVGAGI (reference sequence). Trimming pared 2 bases from V and 4 bases from J, leaving 8 bases between. The CDR3 is 13 amino acids. The CDR3 sequence is CASSYADSYGYTF. CDR3 nucleotide sequence: TGTGCCAGCAGTTACGCGGACAGCTATGGCTACACCTTC.

This chain uses TRBV7-2 with TRBJ2-3; D is perhaps TRBD1 (6 bases). V was clipped by 6 bases and J by 3 bases, with 13 bases between them. This CDR3 region has 14 residues. Germline values: CDR1 SGHTA, CDR2 FQGNSA. This chain's CDR3 is CASRLGQATDTQYF. As DNA, the CDR3 is TGTGCCAGCAGGTTGGGACAAGCGACAGATACGCAGTATTTT.

The chain recombines TRBV29-1 with TRBJ1-1; D is unresolved. This CDR3 has 14 residues. Looked up from germline, CDR1 is SQVTM and CDR2 is ANQGSEA. Trimming cost V 4 bases and J 3 bases, with 15 bases left between them. CDR3 nucleotides: TGCAGCGTTGGAGGCCCAGGAACTTACACTGAAGCTTTCTTT. Translation gives CSVGGPGTYTEAFF.

The chain links TRBV30 to TRBJ1-1, with D possibly being TRBD1 (5 bases). The V end was cut by 5 bases, the J end by 6 bases, with 16 bases between. Germline V gives CDR1 GTSNPN, CDR2 SVGIG (reference sequence). CDR3 size: 13 residues. The CDR3 DNA reads as TGTGCCTGGCAGACCGGGACTTCTGCTGAAGCTTTCTTT. Amino acids: CAWQTGTSAEAFF. Drawing the rest from reference TRBV30 and TRBJ1-1, the complete variable domain is SQTIHQWPATLVQPVGSPLSLECTVEGTSNPNLYWYRQAAGRGLQLLFYSVGIGQISSEVPQNLSASRPQDRQFILSSKKLLLSDSGFYLCAWQTGTSAEAFFGQGTRLTVV.

The chain is built from TRBV7-9 and TRBJ1-3; D is ambiguous. The V end was cut by 3 bases, the J end by 0 bases, with 6 bases between. The germline V gene has CDR1 SEHNR and CDR2 FQNEAQ (reference sequence). This CDR3 contains 14 residues. The CDR3 nucleotides are TGTGCCAGCAGCTTTGAGGTCTCTGGAAACACCATATATTTT. Residues: CASSFEVSGNTIYF.

J is TRBJ1-5 and V is TRBV29-1; no firm D call. Germline CDR1 SQVTM, CDR2 ANQGSEA. The CDR3 has 12 residues. V was clipped by 5 bases and J by 1 base, with 6 bases between them. CDR3 sequence (DNA): TGCAGCGTTCGGGCAAGCAATCAGCCCCAGCATTTT. It codes for CSVRASNQPQHF.